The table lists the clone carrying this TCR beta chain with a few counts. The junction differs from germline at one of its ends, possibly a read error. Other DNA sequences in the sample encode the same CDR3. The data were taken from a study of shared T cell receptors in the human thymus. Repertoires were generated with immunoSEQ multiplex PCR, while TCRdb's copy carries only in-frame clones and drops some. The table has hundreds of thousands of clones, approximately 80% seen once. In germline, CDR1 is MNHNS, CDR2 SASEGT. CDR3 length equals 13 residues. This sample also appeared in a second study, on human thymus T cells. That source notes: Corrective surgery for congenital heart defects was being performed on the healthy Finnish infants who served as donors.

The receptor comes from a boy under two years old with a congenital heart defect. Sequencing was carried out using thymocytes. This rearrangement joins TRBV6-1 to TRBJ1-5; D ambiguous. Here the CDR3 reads CASRREGDQPQHF. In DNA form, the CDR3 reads TGTGCCAGCAGGAGGGAGGGAGATCAGCCTCAGCATTTT.